A selection of T cell receptor beta chains follows, all from one sample in a study of shared clonotypes between healthy human individuals. The table came from immunoSEQ multiplex PCR; TCRdb's copy has only in-frame clones and leaves some out. The sample has under 2.5 million clones; roughly 90% are singletons. The sample consisted of naive CD4+ T cells from PBMCs. These receptors all come from a man in his late teens or twenties in good health. Some clones in this sample may be carry-over from other donors' samples. Each CDR3 is given with its conserved first and last residue. A D gene is named only where the DNA matches it firmly. Clone size appears in some rows only: once, few, many, or a class for an expanded clone.

>15|TRBD1|-|TRBJ1-3|TRBV30
CAWSAGTGVGNTIYF
TGTGCCTGGAGTGCCGGGACAGGGGTCGGAAACACCATATATTTT
>19|-|-|TRBJ2-4|TRBV7-2
CASSLGSQTDSLAKNIQYF
TGTGCCAGCAGCTTAGGTTCCCAAACTGATTCACTAGCCAAAAACATTCAGTACTTC
>13|-|-|TRBJ2-3|TRBV7-3
CASSPLRPDTQYF
TGTGCCAGCAGCCCACTCCGCCCAGATACGCAGTATTTT
>15|TRBD1|-|TRBJ2-1|TRBV5-5
CASRRGQGSYNEQFF
TGTGCCAGCAGACGCGGACAGGGAAGTTACAATGAGCAGTTCTTC
>16|TRBD1|-|TRBJ1-2|TRBV25-1
CASSEYKTTGQRGYTF
TGTGCCAGCAGTGAATACAAAACGACAGGGCAGCGAGGCTACACCTTC
>14|TRBD2|-|TRBJ2-5|TRBV6-6
CASTPTSRQETQYF
TGTGCCAGCACCCCGACTAGCCGGCAAGAGACCCAGTACTTC
>15|-|-|TRBJ1-3|TRBV5-4
CASSGGVNSGNTIYF
TGTGCCAGCAGCGGGGGGGTCAACTCTGGAAACACCATATATTTT
>14|TRBD1|-|TRBJ1-2|TRBV7-9
CASSSLGQGEGYTF
TGTGCCAGCAGCTCGTTGGGACAGGGGGAGGGCTACACCTTC
>14|-|once|TRBJ2-7|TRBV18
CASSPRVAQYEQYF
TGTGCCAGCTCACCACGGGTAGCGCAGTACGAGCAGTACTTC
>13|-|-|TRBJ2-3|TRBV9
CASSEIAGDTQYF
TGTGCCAGCAGCGAGATAGCAGGGGATACGCAGTATTTT
>13|-|-|TRBJ2-5|TRBV7-7
CASSLRGEETQYF
TGTGCCAGCAGCCTCAGGGGGGAAGAGACCCAGTACTTC
>12|-|-|TRBJ1-1|TRBV30
CAWNHWNTEAFF
TGTGCCTGGAACCACTGGAACACTGAAGCTTTCTTT
>15|-|-|TRBJ1-6|TRBV30
CAWSIGRGDNSPLHF
TGTGCCTGGAGCATAGGACGGGGGGACAATTCACCCCTCCACTTT
>15|-|-|TRBJ2-6|TRBV9
CASSVTSSGANVLTF
TGTGCCAGCAGCGTAACTAGTTCCGGGGCCAACGTCCTGACTTTC
>14|TRBD2|-|TRBJ2-7|TRBV2
CASGTSGPTYEQYF
TGTGCCAGCGGGACTAGCGGTCCAACCTACGAGCAGTACTTC
>15|-|once|TRBJ2-6|TRBV5-1
CASSLAVAGANVLTF
TGCGCCAGCAGCTTAGCCGTTGCTGGGGCCAACGTCCTGACTTTC
>13|-|few|TRBJ1-5|TRBV30
CAWSVGSNQPQHF
TGTGCCTGGAGTGTAGGTAGCAATCAGCCCCAGCATTTT